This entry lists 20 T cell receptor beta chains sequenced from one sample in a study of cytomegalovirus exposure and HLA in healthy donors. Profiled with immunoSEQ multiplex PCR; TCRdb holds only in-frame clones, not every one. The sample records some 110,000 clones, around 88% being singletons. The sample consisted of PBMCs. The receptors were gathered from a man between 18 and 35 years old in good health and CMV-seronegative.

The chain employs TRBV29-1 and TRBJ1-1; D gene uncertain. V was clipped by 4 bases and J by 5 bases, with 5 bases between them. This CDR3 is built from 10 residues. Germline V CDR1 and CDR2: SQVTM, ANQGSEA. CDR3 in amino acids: CSVGSTEAFF. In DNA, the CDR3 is TGCAGCGTTGGTAGTACTGAAGCTTTCTTT.

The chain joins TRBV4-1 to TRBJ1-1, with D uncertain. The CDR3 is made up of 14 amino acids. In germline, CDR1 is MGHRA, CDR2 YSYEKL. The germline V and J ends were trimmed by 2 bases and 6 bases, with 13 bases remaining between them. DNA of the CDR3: TGCGCCAGCAGCCAAATTGAGTCAATCCCTGAAGCTTTCTTT. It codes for CASSQIESIPEAFF.

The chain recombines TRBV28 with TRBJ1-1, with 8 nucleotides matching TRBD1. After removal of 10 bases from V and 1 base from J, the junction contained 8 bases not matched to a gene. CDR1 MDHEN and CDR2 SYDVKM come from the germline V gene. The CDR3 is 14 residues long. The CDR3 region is CATYFDRGNTEAFF. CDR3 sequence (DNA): TGTGCCACATATTTCGACAGGGGGAACACTGAAGCTTTCTTT.

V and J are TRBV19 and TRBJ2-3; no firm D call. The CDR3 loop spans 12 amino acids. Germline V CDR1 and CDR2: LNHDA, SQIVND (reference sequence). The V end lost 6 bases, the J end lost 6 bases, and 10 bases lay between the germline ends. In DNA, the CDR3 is TGTGCCAGTAGGAGCGATGGGGATACGCAGTATTTT. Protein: CASRSDGDTQYF.

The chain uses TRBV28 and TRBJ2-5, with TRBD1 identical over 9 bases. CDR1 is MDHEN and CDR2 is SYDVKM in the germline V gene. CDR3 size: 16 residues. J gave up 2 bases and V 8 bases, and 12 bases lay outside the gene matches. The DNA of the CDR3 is TGTGCCAGCTCTCAGATCCCGGGGACAGGGCAAGAGACCCAGTACTTC. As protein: CASSQIPGTGQETQYF. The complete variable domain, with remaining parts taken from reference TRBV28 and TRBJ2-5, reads DVKVTQSSRYLVKRTGEKVFLECVQDMDHENMFWYRQDPGLGLRLIYFSYDVKMKEKGDIPEGYSVSREKKERFSLILESASTNQTSMYLCASSQIPGTGQETQYFGPGTRLLVL.

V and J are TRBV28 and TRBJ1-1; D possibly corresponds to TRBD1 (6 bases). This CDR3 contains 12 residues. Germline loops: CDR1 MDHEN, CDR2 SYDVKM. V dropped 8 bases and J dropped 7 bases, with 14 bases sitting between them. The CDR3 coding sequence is TGTGCCAGCTGGGACAATGGAATTGAAGCTTTCTTT. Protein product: CASWDNGIEAFF.

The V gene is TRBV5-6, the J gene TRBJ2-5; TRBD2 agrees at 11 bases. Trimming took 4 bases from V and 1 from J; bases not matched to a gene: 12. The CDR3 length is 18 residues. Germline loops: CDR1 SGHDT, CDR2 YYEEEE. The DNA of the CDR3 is TGTGCCAGCAGCATAACTAGCGGGAGTAATAGGGGCCAAGAGACCCAGTACTTC. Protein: CASSITSGSNRGQETQYF.

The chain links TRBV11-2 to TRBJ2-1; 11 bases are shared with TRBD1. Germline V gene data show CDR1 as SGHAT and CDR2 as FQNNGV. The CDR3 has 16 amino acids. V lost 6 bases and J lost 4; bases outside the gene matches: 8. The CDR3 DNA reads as TGTGCCAGCAGAAGGACAGGGGGCAGCGGATACAATGAGCAGTTCTTC. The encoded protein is CASRRTGGSGYNEQFF.

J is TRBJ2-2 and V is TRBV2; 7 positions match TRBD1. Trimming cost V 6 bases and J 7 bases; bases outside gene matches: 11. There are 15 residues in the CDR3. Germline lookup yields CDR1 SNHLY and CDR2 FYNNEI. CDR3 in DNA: TGTGCCAGCAGGGCCGGACAGGATCTGGTCGGGGAGCTGTTTTTT. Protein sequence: CASRAGQDLVGELFF.

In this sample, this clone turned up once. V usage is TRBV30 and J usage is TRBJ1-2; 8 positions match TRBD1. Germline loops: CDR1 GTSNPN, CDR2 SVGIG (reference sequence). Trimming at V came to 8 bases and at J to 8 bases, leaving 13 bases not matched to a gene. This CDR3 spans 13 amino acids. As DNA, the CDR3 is TGTGCCCGTGATGGACAGGGAACGAACGGCTACACCTTC. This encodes CARDGQGTNGYTF.

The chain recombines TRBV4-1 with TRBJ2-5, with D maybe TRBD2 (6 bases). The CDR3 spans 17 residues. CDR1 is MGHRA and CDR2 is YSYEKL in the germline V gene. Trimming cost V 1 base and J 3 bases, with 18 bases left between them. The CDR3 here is CASSQVPGLTRKETQYF. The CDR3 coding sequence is TGCGCCAGCAGCCAAGTACCGGGACTGACCCGAAAAGAGACCCAGTACTTC.

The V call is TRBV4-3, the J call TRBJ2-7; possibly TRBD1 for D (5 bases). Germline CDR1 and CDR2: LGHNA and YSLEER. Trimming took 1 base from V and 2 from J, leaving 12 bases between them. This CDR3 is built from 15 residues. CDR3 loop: CASSQARGTAYEQYF. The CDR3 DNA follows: TGCGCCAGCAGCCAAGCAAGGGGCACGGCCTACGAGCAGTACTTC.

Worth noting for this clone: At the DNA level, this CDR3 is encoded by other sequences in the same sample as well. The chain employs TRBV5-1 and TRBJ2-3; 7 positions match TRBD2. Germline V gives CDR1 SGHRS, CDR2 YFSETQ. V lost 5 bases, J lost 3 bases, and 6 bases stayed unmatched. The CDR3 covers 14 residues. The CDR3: CASSLRGGTDTQYF. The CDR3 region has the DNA TGCGCCAGCAGTCTCCGCGGGGGAACAGATACGCAGTATTTT.

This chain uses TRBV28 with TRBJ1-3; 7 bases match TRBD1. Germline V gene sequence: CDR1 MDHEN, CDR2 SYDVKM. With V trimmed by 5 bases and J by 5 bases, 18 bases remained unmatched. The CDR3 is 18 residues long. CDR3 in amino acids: CASSPTYKTGLSRNTIYF. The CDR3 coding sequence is TGTGCCAGCAGTCCCACCTATAAGACAGGGCTCTCCAGAAACACCATATATTTT.

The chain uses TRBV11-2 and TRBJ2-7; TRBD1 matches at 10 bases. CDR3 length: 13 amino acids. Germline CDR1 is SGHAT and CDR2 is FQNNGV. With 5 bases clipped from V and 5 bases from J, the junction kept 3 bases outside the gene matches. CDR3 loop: CASSRDRGDEQYF. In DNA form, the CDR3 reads TGTGCCAGCAGCAGGGACAGGGGCGACGAGCAGTACTTC.

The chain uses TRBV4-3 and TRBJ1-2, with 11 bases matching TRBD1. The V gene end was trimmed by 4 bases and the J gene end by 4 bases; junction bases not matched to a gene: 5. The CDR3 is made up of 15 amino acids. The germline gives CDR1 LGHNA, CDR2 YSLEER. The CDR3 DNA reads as TGCGCCAGCAGCCCCGGACAGGGGGCACCCTATGGCTACACCTTC. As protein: CASSPGQGAPYGYTF.

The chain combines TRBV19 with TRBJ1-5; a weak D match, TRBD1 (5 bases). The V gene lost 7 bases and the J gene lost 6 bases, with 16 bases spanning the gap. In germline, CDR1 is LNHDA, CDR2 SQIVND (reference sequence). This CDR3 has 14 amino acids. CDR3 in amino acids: CASTTTGGSQPQHF. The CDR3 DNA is TGTGCCAGTACCACTACCGGGGGAAGTCAGCCCCAGCATTTT. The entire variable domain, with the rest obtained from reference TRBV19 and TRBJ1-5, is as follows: DGGITQSPKYLFRKEGQNVTLSCEQNLNHDAMYWYRQDPGQGLRLIYYSQIVNDFQKGDIAEGYSVSREKKESFPLTVTSAQKNPTAFYLCASTTTGGSQPQHFGDGTRLSIL.

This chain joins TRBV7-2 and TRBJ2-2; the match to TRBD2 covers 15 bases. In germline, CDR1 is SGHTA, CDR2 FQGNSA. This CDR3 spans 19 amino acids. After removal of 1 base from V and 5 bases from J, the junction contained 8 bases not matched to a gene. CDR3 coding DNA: TGTGCCAGCAGCTTAGAAAGGACTAGCGGGAGGGCGAGTACCGGGGAGCTGTTTTTT. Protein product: CASSLERTSGRASTGELFF.

The CDR3 nucleotides are TGTGCCAGCAGCCCGGGGACTAGCGGGGGGGACGAGCAGTACTTC. Translation: CASSPGTSGGDEQYF. The chain links TRBV7-2 to TRBJ2-7; 16 bases align to TRBD2. This CDR3 spans 15 amino acids. Germline lookup yields CDR1 SGHTA and CDR2 FQGNSA. The junction had 3 bases not matched to a gene; V was cut back by 5 bases and J by 5 bases. Combining the CDR3 with reference TRBV7-2 and TRBJ2-7 gives the whole variable domain GAGVSQSPSNKVTEKGKDVELRCDPISGHTALYWYRQSLGQGLEFLIYFQGNSAPDKSGLPSDRFSAERTGGSVSTLTIQRTQQEDSAVYLCASSPGTSGGDEQYFGPGTRLTVT.

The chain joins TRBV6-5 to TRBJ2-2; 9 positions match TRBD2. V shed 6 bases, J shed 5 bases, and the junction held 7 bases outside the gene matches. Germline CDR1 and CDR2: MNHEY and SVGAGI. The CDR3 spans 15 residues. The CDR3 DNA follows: TGTGCCAGCAGACGGGGGCTAGCGGGAACCGGGGAGCTGTTTTTT. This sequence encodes CASRRGLAGTGELFF.